The 29 T cell receptor beta chains below were found in one sample sequenced in a study of early T cells in non-severe SARS-CoV-2 infection. TCRdb used MiXCR to reprocess the 5' RACE reads, holding one entry per CDR3 protein. In the table there are 70,000 to 75,000 distinct CDR3 sequences, roughly 12% of which are singletons. Sequencing was done on a sample of whole blood. These receptors originate from an adult who was a healthcare worker with PCR-confirmed SARS-CoV-2 infection or an uninfected control (not recorded which).

The chain links TRBV7-2 to TRBJ2-3; D call uncertain. CDR1 SGHTA and CDR2 FQGNSA come from the germline V gene. This CDR3 region has 13 residues. Trimming removed 2 bases from V and 6 bases from J, with 9 bases in between. The CDR3 sequence: CASSLNAYDTQYF. Written as DNA, the CDR3 is TGTGCCAGCAGCTTAAACGCATACGATACGCAGTATTTT.

This clonotype appeared a few times. The chain carries TRBV5-6 and TRBJ1-6; D is uncertain. Per the germline V gene, CDR1 is SGHDT and CDR2 is YYEEEE. V was pared by 7 bases and J by 7 bases, with 12 bases between. The CDR3 extends over 13 amino acids. DNA for the CDR3: TGTGCCAGCGGGTGGGAGAGGAATTCACCCCTCCACTTT. This codes for CASGWERNSPLHF.

This clonotype was recorded at least ten times. The rearrangement links TRBV7-9 to TRBJ1-4; 8 bases match TRBD1. In germline, CDR1 is SEHNR, CDR2 FQNEAQ (reference sequence). The CDR3 loop spans 15 amino acids. The ends lost 1 base at V and 8 bases at J; junction bases unmatched: 6. DNA of the CDR3: TGTGCCAGCAGCTTAGACGGGACAGGAAGGGAAAAACTGTTTTTT. Amino acid sequence: CASSLDGTGREKLFF.

The rearrangement uses TRBV29-1 and TRBJ1-2, with TRBD1 matching over 7 bases. The germline V gene encodes CDR1 SQVTM and CDR2 ANQGSEA. V dropped 7 bases and J dropped 5; count of bases not matched to a gene: 7. The length of the CDR3 is 12 residues. CDR3 amino acids: CSARTGSYGYTF. The CDR3 nucleotides read TGCAGCGCTAGGACAGGATCTTATGGCTACACCTTC.

The chain couples TRBV7-2 to TRBJ2-3; D call uncertain. V lost 1 base to trimming and J lost 0 bases, with 11 bases between them. CDR3 length: 16 amino acids. CDR1 is SGHTA, CDR2 FQGNSA, per germline. The CDR3, as DNA: TGTGCCAGCAGCTTAGTCGGCTCTCCCAGCACAGATACGCAGTATTTT. Its translation is CASSLVGSPSTDTQYF.

The chain recombines TRBV5-6 with TRBJ2-1, with 9 bases lining up with TRBD2. The CDR3 contains 19 residues. V gave up 1 base and J gave up 10 bases; unmatched junction bases: 21. CDR1 is SGHDT, CDR2 YYEEEE, per germline. The CDR3, as DNA: TGTGCCAGCAGCTTGCCCAGCGGGAGGAAAGGAGGGTGGACGGGCGAGCAGTTCTTC. It is translated as CASSLPSGRKGGWTGEQFF.

J is TRBJ2-1 and V is TRBV7-3; 10 nucleotides align to TRBD1. Germline-derived CDR1 and CDR2 are SGHTA and FQGTGA. The trim removed 3 bases at V and 9 bases at J, leaving 5 bases unmatched. The CDR3 contains 14 residues. The CDR3 DNA sequence: TGTGCCAGCAGCTTGGGACAGGGGTCGACTGAGCAGTTCTTC. This codes for CASSLGQGSTEQFF.

This clonotype was seen repeatedly, ten times or more. The chain links TRBV10-3 to TRBJ2-3; TRBD2 aligns across 7 bases. The germline gives CDR1 ENHRY, CDR2 SYGVKD. The CDR3 has 14 amino acids. The ends lost 3 bases at V and 5 bases at J; junction bases unmatched: 5. The DNA for the CDR3 is TGTGCCATCAGTGAATGGCTAGCGGAAGATACGCAGTATTTT. Encoded protein: CAISEWLAEDTQYF.

There are a few counts of this clonotype. The rearrangement uses TRBV7-3 and TRBJ2-2; TRBD2 is a possible D gene (6 bases). This CDR3 region has 14 residues. The germline V gene encodes CDR1 SGHTA and CDR2 FQGTGA. The V and J ends lost 4 bases and 4 bases respectively, with 10 bases between them. CDR3: CASSSGLSTGELFF. DNA for the CDR3: TGTGCCAGCAGCTCGGGACTGTCCACCGGGGAGCTGTTTTTT.

The chain is built from TRBV5-1 and TRBJ2-1; 7 nucleotides line up with TRBD2. CDR3 length: 13 amino acids. The germline gives CDR1 SGHRS, CDR2 YFSETQ. V lost 5 bases and J lost 5; bases outside the gene matches: 4. The CDR3 is CASRLAQNNEQFF. As DNA, the CDR3 is TGCGCCAGCAGACTAGCGCAAAACAATGAGCAGTTCTTC.

This clonotype was observed a handful of times. The genes are TRBV9 and TRBJ2-5; 12 nucleotides line up with TRBD2. Germline CDR1 reads SGDLS; CDR2 reads YYNGEE. This CDR3 is 17 amino acids long. The ends lost 4 bases at V and 4 bases at J; junction bases unmatched: 11. This CDR3 is CASSPSTSGSLGETQYF. In DNA, the CDR3 is TGTGCCAGCAGCCCCTCGACTAGCGGGAGTTTGGGAGAGACCCAGTACTTC. The full variable domain, rest sourced from reference TRBV9 and TRBJ2-5, is DSGVTQTPKHLITATGQRVTLRCSPRSGDLSVYWYQQSLDQGLQFLIQYYNGEERAKGNILERFSAQQFPDLHSELNLSSLELGDSALYFCASSPSTSGSLGETQYFGPGTRLLVL.

A few counts support this clonotype. The V gene is TRBV7-9, the J gene TRBJ2-5; D call uncertain. Germline V lookup: CDR1 SEHNR, CDR2 FQNEAQ (reference sequence). The ends were cut back, 5 bases at V and 2 bases at J, with 9 bases in the middle. The CDR3 runs 13 residues. The CDR3 is CASSPVRQETQYF. CDR3 coding DNA: TGTGCCAGCAGCCCAGTCCGTCAAGAGACCCAGTACTTC.

The chain has TRBV7-9 and TRBJ1-2, with D perhaps matching TRBD1 (6 bases). The V and J ends lost 1 base and 6 bases respectively, with 12 bases between them. Germline loops: CDR1 SEHNR, CDR2 FQNEAQ (reference sequence). This CDR3 has 14 residues. The CDR3 sequence is CASSLGPGQNGYTF. The CDR3 DNA sequence: TGTGCCAGCAGCTTAGGGCCCGGACAGAATGGCTACACCTTC.

The chain links TRBV7-2 to TRBJ2-3, with TRBD2 identical over 11 bases. The CDR3 extends over 16 amino acids. V shed 5 bases, J shed 3 bases, and the junction held 7 bases outside the gene matches. CDR1 SGHTA and CDR2 FQGNSA come from the germline V gene. The CDR3 region has the DNA TGTGCCAGCAGCCCAAGACTAGCGGGGTTGACAGATACGCAGTATTTT. It specifies CASSPRLAGLTDTQYF.

In the case of this clonotype: Its ends do not fully match the called genes, so a read error is possible. The chain has TRBV7-7 and TRBJ2-1; D remains unclear. The length of the CDR3 is 15 residues. CDR1 and CDR2 from the germline V gene are SSHAT and FNYEAQ (reference sequence). The DNA for the CDR3 is TGTGCTAGCAGCTTAGGACCAAGCTCCTACAATGAGCAGTTCTTC. It codes for CASSLGPSSYNEQFF.

This clonotype was seen at least ten times. The chain uses TRBV29-1 and TRBJ2-4; D is ambiguous. The germline V gene encodes CDR1 SQVTM and CDR2 ANQGSEA. This CDR3 region has 12 residues. Trimming removed 3 bases from V and 4 bases from J, with 7 bases in between. CDR3 protein: CSVESKKNIQYF. The CDR3 DNA follows: TGCAGCGTTGAGTCAAAAAAAAACATTCAGTACTTC.

The chain employs TRBV12-3 or TRBV12-4 and TRBJ2-1, with no clear D. Trimming took off 5 bases at V and 8 bases at J, with 10 bases between the two ends. This CDR3 contains 12 residues. CDR3 protein: CASSQLADEQFF. The CDR3 DNA follows: TGTGCCAGCAGTCAACTGGCGGATGAGCAGTTCTTC.

This CDR3 is CASSLVGIQYF. The CDR3 DNA is TGTGCCAGCAGTTTAGTGGGGATTCAGTACTTC. The V call is TRBV12-3 or TRBV12-4, the J call TRBJ2-7; D is uncertain. V was shortened by 1 base and J by 10 bases, with 8 bases between the two germline ends. This CDR3 has 11 amino acids.

This clonotype has at least ten counts. V is TRBV9 and J is TRBJ1-3, with D uncertain. V lost 3 bases and J lost 0, with 4 bases in between. Germline assignment: CDR1 SGDLS and CDR2 YYNGEE. The CDR3 has 13 amino acids. The CDR3 DNA reads as TGTGCCAGCAGCGCCTTCTCTGGAAACACCATATATTTT. It specifies CASSAFSGNTIYF.

This clonotype was counted a few times. V and J are TRBV21-1 and TRBJ2-7; the table's D gene call, TRBD1, was not cross checked with the DNA. TRBV21-1 is a known pseudogene. The CDR3 totals 15 residues. The CDR3 loop reads CASSRRQGVPYEQYF. The CDR3 region has the DNA TGTGCCAGCAGCCGACGACAGGGGGTCCCCTACGAGCAGTACTTC.

This clonotype was recorded a few times. The J gene is TRBJ2-1, the V gene TRBV29-1, with 11 bases matching TRBD2. The V and J ends lost 6 bases and 4 bases, in that order; junction bases with no gene match: 8. The CDR3 has 15 amino acids. Germline assignment: CDR1 SQVTM and CDR2 ANQGSEA. In nucleotides, the CDR3 is TGCAGCGTCCCTGGGACTAGCGGATCTTACAATGAGCAGTTCTTC. Amino acids: CSVPGTSGSYNEQFF.

This clonotype occurred a few times. The V call is TRBV2, the J call TRBJ2-6; D unclear. This CDR3 is built from 19 residues. V lost 4 bases and J lost 0, with 19 bases in between. Per germline, CDR1 SNHLY and CDR2 FYNNEI. The CDR3 region is CASSGFLGMGYSGANVLTF. The DNA of the CDR3 is TGTGCCAGCAGTGGGTTTTTGGGGATGGGTTACTCTGGGGCCAACGTCCTGACTTTC.

The chain has TRBV12-3 or TRBV12-4 and TRBJ2-7; 9 bases are shared with TRBD2. The CDR3 loop spans 14 amino acids. J was trimmed by 4 bases and V by 6 bases; bases with no gene match: 7. DNA for the CDR3: TGTGCCAGCAGAGCTAGCGGGAACAAATACGAGCAGTACTTC. Its translation: CASRASGNKYEQYF.

This clonotype was recorded many times. The chain couples TRBV3-1 to TRBJ2-4; tentative D call: TRBD1 (5 bases). Germline V gene sequence: CDR1 LGHDT, CDR2 YNNKEL (reference sequence). The CDR3 has 14 amino acids. Trimming pared 0 bases from V and 8 bases from J, leaving 11 bases between. CDR3 sequence reads: CASSQDFGHYIQYF. In nucleotides, the CDR3 is TGTGCCAGCAGCCAAGATTTCGGACATTACATTCAGTACTTC.

This clonotype appeared many times. The chain's CDR3 is CASSSQKTVTDTQYF. CDR3 sequence (DNA): TGTGCCAGCAGCTCCCAAAAGACTGTCACAGATACGCAGTATTTT. This chain joins TRBV7-3 and TRBJ2-3; no definite D call. The CDR3 covers 15 residues. Germline values: CDR1 SGHTA, CDR2 FQGTGA. V lost 4 bases and J lost 2, with 13 bases in between.

The rearrangement joins TRBV29-1 to TRBJ2-3; 13 bases line up with TRBD2. This CDR3 contains 14 residues. CDR1 is SQVTM and CDR2 is ANQGSEA in the germline V gene. V was pared by 5 bases and J by 3 bases, with 2 bases of the junction left unmatched. The CDR3 is CSVRLAGGTDTQYF. CDR3 sequence (DNA): TGCAGCGTTCGACTAGCGGGGGGTACAGATACGCAGTATTTT.

The chain links TRBV9 to TRBJ2-3, with no clear D. The CDR3 totals 14 residues. The V gene's germline CDR1 is SGDLS and CDR2 YYNGEE. Trimming cost V 4 bases and J 3 bases, with 12 bases left between them. In DNA, the CDR3 is TGTGCCAGCAGCCGCCAGCCTACAACAGATACGCAGTATTTT. This sequence encodes CASSRQPTTDTQYF.

As for this clonotype: The junction differs from germline at one of its ends, possibly a read error. The genes are TRBV11-3 and TRBJ2-1; no clear D gene. The germline V gene has CDR1 SGHNT and CDR2 YENEEA. This CDR3 is 11 amino acids long. The chain's CDR3 is CTSSLRNEQFF. CDR3 DNA sequence: TGTACCAGCAGCCTACGGAATGAGCAGTTCTTC. Full variable domain (outside the CDR3, taken from reference TRBV11-3 and TRBJ2-1): EAGVVQSPRYKIIEKKQPVAFWCNPISGHNTLYWYLQNLGQGPELLIRYENEEAVDDSQLPKDRFSAERLKGVDSTLKIQPAELGDSAVYLCTSSLRNEQFFGPGTRLTVL.

J is TRBJ1-3 and V is TRBV12-3 or TRBV12-4; unclear D gene. Trimming took off 5 bases at V and 0 bases at J, with 8 bases between the two ends. The CDR3 sequence is 14 residues long. CDR3 amino acids: CASSRVYSGNTIYF. As DNA, the CDR3 is TGTGCCAGCAGTAGGGTCTACTCTGGAAACACCATATATTTT.